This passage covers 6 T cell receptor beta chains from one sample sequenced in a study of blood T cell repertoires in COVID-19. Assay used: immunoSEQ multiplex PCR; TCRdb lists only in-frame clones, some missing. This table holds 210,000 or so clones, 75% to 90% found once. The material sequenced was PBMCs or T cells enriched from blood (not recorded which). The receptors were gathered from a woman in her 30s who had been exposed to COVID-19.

The CDR3 region is CASSQVGSSGNTIYF. CDR3 nucleotide sequence: TGCGCCAGCAGCCAAGTGGGGAGTTCTGGAAACACCATATATTTT. This rearrangement joins TRBV4-1 to TRBJ1-3, with unresolved D. The CDR3 contains 15 residues. CDR1 and CDR2 (germline): MGHRA, YSYEKL. Trimming stripped 1 base from V and 1 base from J, with 8 bases between.

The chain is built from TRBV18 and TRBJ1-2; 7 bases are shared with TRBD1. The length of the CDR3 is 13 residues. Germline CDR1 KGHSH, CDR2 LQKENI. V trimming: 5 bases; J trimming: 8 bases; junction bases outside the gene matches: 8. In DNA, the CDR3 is TGTGCCAGCTCAGATGAGACAGGGTTGGGCTACACCTTC. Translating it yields CASSDETGLGYTF.

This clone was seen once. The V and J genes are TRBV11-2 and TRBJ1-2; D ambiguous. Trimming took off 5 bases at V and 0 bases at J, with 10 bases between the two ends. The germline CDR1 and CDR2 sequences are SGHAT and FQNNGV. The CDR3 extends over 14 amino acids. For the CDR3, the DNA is TGTGCCAGCAGCCGAATAGTACCTAACTATGGCTACACCTTC. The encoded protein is CASSRIVPNYGYTF.

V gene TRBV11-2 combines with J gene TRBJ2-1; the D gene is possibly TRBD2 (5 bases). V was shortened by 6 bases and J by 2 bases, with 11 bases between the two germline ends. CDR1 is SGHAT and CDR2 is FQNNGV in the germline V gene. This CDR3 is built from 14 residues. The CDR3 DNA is TGTGCCAGCAGGATCACCGGGACCTACAATGAGCAGTTCTTC. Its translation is CASRITGTYNEQFF.

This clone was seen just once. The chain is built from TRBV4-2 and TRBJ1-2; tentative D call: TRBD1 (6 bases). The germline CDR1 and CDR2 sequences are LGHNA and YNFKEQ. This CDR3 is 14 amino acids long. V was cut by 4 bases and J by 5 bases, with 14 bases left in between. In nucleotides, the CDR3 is TGTGCCAGCAGCCCGTTTATAGGGGGATATGGCTACACCTTC. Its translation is CASSPFIGGYGYTF.

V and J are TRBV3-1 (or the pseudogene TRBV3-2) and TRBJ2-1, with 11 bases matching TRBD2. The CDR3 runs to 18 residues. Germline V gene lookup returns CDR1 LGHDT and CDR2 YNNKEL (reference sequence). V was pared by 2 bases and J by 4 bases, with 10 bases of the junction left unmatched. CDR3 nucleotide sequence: TGTGCCAGCAGCCAAAGGGGTATTACTAGCGGGAGATACAATGAGCAGTTCTTC. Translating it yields CASSQRGITSGRYNEQFF.